This section outlines one T cell receptor (beta chain) sequence together with its context. Its antigen remains unknown. V was clipped by 5 bases and J by 2 bases, with 15 bases between them. Germline CDR1 SGHRS, CDR2 YFSETQ. CDR3 length: 15 amino acids. These data belong to a study of shared clonotypes between healthy human individuals. Overall study findings and caveats: An expected dependence of interdonor clonotype sharing on sequencing depth was noted.

The sorted-subset replicate PCRs were given around 200 ng DNA, which is about 30,000 T cell genomes. Sequencing used immunoSEQ multiplex PCR; TCRdb keeps in-frame clones, though not all of them. The sample holds about 2.4 million clones, around 94% seen once. The donors, all of them Caucasian adults, lived in Nashville, Tennessee. From CD4+ cells came CD45RA+ naive and CD45RA-negative memory subsets. The sample consisted of naive CD4+ T cells sorted from blood. The subset here: CD45RA+ positively selected. The TCR comes from a man between 18 and 35 years old in good health. The rearrangement uses TRBV5-1 and TRBJ2-3; D is possibly TRBD2 (5 bases). The CDR3 reads CASRGGLINTDTQYF. CDR3 coding DNA: TGCGCCAGCAGAGGAGGACTCATTAACACAGATACGCAGTATTTT.